This T cell receptor (beta chain) was identified in a study of T cell repertoires in cytomegalovirus infection. At the level of the study: Public TCR beta signatures indicated both CMV infection and matching HLA type.

Turning to this clonotype: Its specificity is not known. The junction does not match germline at one end; this may be a read error.

TCRdb re-called the reads through MiXCR, storing one row per CDR3 protein. The sample carries about 740,000 distinct CDR3 sequences, 35% recorded once. The CDR3 contains 14 residues. Germline CDR1 and CDR2: MGHRA and YSYEKL. Findings and limits, study-wide: CMV-specific TCR beta clonotypes restricted by HLA-C dominated the ex vivo response. CMV carriers with the relevant HLA were identified by cumulative public TCR beta family frequency.

Specimen: PBMCs. This sequence joins TRBV4-1 and TRBJ1-5; possibly TRBD1 for D (6 bases). The sequence was obtained from a human donor in good health (CMV status not recorded). Some clones in this sample may be carry-over from other donors' samples. The CDR3 nucleotides are TGCGCCAGCAGCAAAGAGGGGGGAGATCAGCCCCAGCATTTT. Its translation: CASSKEGGDQPQHF.